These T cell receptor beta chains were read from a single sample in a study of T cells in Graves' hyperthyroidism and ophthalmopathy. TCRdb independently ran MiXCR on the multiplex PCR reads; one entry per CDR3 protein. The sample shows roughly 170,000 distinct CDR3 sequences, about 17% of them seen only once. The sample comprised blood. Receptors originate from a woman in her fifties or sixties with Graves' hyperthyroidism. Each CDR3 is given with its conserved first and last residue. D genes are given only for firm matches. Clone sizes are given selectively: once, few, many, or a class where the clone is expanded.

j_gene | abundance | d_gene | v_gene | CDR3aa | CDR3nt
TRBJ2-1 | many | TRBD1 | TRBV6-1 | CASSYLGGPNEQFF | TGTGCCAGCAGTTATCTAGGGGGCCCCAATGAGCAGTTCTTC
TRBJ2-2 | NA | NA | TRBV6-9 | CASSFRENTGELFF | TGTGCCAGCAGTTTTAGGGAGAACACCGGGGAGCTGTTTTTT
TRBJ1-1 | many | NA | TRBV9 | CASSVLLNTEAFF | TGTGCCAGCAGCGTTCTCCTGAACACTGAAGCTTTCTTT
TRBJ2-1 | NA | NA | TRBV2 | CASSDVSYNEQFF | TGTGCCAGCAGTGATGTGAGCTACAATGAGCAGTTCTTC
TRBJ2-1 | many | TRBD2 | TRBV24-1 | CATSEPAGGLGEQFF | TGTGCCACCAGTGAGCCAGCGGGGGGTTTAGGTGAGCAGTTCTTC
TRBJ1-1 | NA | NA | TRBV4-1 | CASSQGLEAFF | TGCGCCAGCAGCCAAGGGCTTGAAGCTTTCTTT
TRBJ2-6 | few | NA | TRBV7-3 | CASSLMGSGANVLTF | TGTGCCAGCAGCTTAATGGGATCTGGGGCCAACGTCCTGACTTTC
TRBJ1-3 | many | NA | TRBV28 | CASSWRGGRNTIYF | TGTGCCAGCAGTTGGCGTGGGGGCAGAAACACCATATATTTT
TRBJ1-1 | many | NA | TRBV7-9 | CASSPYLGATNTEAFF | TGTGCCAGCAGCCCCTATCTGGGGGCAACGAACACTGAAGCTTTCTTT
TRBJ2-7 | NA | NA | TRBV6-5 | CASSYSTPRTYEQYF | TGTGCCAGCAGTTACTCGACGCCTAGAACTTACGAGCAGTACTTC
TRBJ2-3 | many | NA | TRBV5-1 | CASSLTHNTDTQYF | TGCGCCAGCAGCCTGACCCATAACACAGATACGCAGTATTTT
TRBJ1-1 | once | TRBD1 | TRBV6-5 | CASSYSLGTAEAFF | TGTGCCAGCAGTTACTCCCTGGGGACAGCAGAAGCTTTCTTT
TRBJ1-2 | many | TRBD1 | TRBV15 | CATSGSRTGEGYTF | TGTGCCACCAGCGGATCCCGGACAGGGGAAGGCTACACCTTC
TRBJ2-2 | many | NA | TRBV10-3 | CAISAGRPGELFF | TGTGCCATCAGTGCCGGGAGACCCGGGGAGCTGTTTTTT
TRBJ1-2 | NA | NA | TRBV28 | CASSLLNTAGGYTF | TGTGCCAGCAGTTTATTAAACACGGCGGGTGGCTACACCTTC
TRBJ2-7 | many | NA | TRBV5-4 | CASSGTPSYEQYF | TGTGCCAGCAGCGGGACTCCTTCCTACGAGCAGTACTTC
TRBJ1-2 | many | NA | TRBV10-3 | CAISDSLGQTSNYGYTF | TGTGCCATCAGTGACTCGCTAGGACAGACGTCTAACTATGGCTACACCTTC
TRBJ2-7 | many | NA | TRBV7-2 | CASSLIQRSEQYF | TGTGCCAGCAGCTTAATCCAGCGGTCCGAGCAGTACTTC
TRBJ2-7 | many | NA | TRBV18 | CASSRTGEEQYF | TGTGCCAGCTCAAGAACAGGAGAAGAGCAGTACTTC
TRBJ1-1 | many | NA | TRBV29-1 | CSVRAPNTEAFF | TGCAGCGTTCGGGCTCCGAACACTGAAGCTTTCTTT
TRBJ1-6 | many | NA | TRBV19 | CASSMEGTEYSISPLHF | TGTGCCAGTAGTATGGAGGGGACCGAATACTCAATTTCACCCCTCCACTTT
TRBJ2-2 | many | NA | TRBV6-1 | CASTYDGTGELFF | TGTGCCAGCACCTACGACGGCACCGGGGAGCTGTTTTTT
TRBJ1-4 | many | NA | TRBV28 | CASSAGTLDEKLFF | TGTGCCAGCAGTGCCGGGACATTGGATGAAAAACTGTTTTTT
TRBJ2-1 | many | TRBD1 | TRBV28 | CASSGGTGIVYEQFF | TGTGCCAGCAGTGGAGGGACAGGGATCGTGTATGAGCAGTTCTTC
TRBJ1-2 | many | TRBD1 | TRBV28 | CASSLASGQGISYGYTF | TGTGCCAGCAGTTTAGCTTCGGGACAGGGGATTTCCTATGGCTACACCTTC
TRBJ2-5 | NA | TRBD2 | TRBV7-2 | CASRSGTSKETQYF | TGTGCCAGCAGGTCCGGGACTAGTAAAGAGACCCAGTACTTC
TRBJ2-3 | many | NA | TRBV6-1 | CASSEVQVSTDTQYF | TGTGCCAGCAGTGAGGTCCAGGTCAGCACAGATACGCAGTATTTT
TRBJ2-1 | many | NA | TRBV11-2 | CASSLDLSSYNEQFF | TGTGCCAGCAGCTTAGATCTCAGCTCCTACAATGAGCAGTTCTTC
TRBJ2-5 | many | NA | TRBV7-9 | CASSSPGRLQETQYF | TGTGCCAGCAGCTCCCCGGGACGGCTTCAAGAGACCCAGTACTTC
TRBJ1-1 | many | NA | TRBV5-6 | CASNRRAVIMNTEAFF | TGTGCCAGCAACCGAAGGGCCGTGATAATGAACACTGAAGCTTTCTTT
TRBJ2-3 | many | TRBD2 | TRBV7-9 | CASSTPLSGATDTQYF | TGTGCCAGCAGCACCCCCCTTAGCGGGGCCACAGATACGCAGTATTTT
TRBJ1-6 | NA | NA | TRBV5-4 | CASSLGGAYSPLHF | TGTGCCAGCAGCCTGGGGGGGGCATATTCACCCCTCCACTTT
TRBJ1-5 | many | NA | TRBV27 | CASSLRGLNQPQHF | TGTGCCAGCAGTTTGAGAGGGCTCAATCAGCCCCAGCATTTT